This TCR beta chain came from a study of blood T cell repertoires in COVID-19. Authors' processing steps: Estimation of nucleated cell counts was performed using reference gene primer amplification. Sequencing used immunoSEQ multiplex PCR; TCRdb keeps in-frame clones, though not all of them. That table is the source of V, J and clone size, and D and trimming were worked out from the DNA. Altogether approximately 250,000 clones are present, about 85% being singletons, with the ten largest covering around 6.4%. This clone was seen just once. The length of the CDR3 is 13 residues. The J segment lost 6 bases and the V segment lost 4 bases, leaving 3 bases of the junction unmatched.

The V call is TRBV12-3 or TRBV12-4, the J call TRBJ2-7; 10 nucleotides align to TRBD1. The specimen sequenced was peripheral blood. This clonotype originated in a woman aged 55-75 years with active or convalescent COVID-19. CDR3 DNA sequence: TGTGCCAGCAGTTGGACAGGGGGAGGCGAGCAGTACGTC. This encodes CASSWTGGGEQYV.